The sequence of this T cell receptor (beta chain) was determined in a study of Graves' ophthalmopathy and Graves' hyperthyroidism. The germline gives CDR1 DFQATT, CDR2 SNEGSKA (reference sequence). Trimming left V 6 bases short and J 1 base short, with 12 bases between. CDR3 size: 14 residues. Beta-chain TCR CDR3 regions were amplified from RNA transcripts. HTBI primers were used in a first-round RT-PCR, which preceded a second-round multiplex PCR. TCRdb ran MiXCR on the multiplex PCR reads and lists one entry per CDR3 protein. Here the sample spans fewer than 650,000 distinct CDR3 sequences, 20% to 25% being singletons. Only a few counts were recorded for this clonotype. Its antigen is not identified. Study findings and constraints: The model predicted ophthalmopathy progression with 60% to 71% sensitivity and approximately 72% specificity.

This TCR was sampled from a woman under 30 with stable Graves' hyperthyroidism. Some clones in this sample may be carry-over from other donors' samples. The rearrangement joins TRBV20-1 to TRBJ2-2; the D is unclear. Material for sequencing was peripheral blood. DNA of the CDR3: TGCAGTGCCATGACGCAATTGAACACCGGGGAGCTGTTTTTT. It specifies CSAMTQLNTGELFF.